A selection of T cell receptor beta chains follows, all from one sample in a study of cytomegalovirus exposure and HLA in healthy donors. TCRdb's copy holds only in-frame clones and misses some; the assay was immunoSEQ multiplex PCR. The data show roughly 290,000 clones, 85% to 90% seen once. The sequencing sample was made of PBMCs. Every receptor here comes from a woman aged 18-29 years in good health and CMV-seronegative. Both conserved end residues are trimmed from each CDR3. Fields, in order: J gene, V gene, CDR3 protein.

J: TRBJ1-1
V: TRBV6-4
CDR3: ASRTGTGNTEAF

J: TRBJ2-1
V: TRBV29-1
CDR3: SAVGRGGLLNLEQF

J: TRBJ2-3
V: TRBV27
CDR3: ASRKGLAYLTDTQY

J: TRBJ2-3
V: TRBV6-1
CDR3: ASSDSSGGADTQY

J: TRBJ2-5
V: TRBV4-2
CDR3: ASSQAALAGGRGETQY

J: TRBJ1-2
V: TRBV6-6
CDR3: ASSTWTGADYGYT

J: TRBJ1-5
V: TRBV5-1
CDR3: ASSPGTSGYSNQPQH

J: TRBJ2-3
V: TRBV7-3
CDR3: ASSLTGLDTQY

J: TRBJ1-5
V: TRBV6-1
CDR3: ASSDLRNQPQH

J: TRBJ1-2
V: TRBV4-2
CDR3: ASSQEGGTTNYGYT

J: TRBJ2-5
V: TRBV4-2
CDR3: ASSQDSKGGAETQY

J: TRBJ2-3
V: TRBV30
CDR3: AWSVVAGGGADTQY

J: TRBJ2-3
V: TRBV2
CDR3: ASRAGGGADTQY

J: TRBJ1-1
V: TRBV7-3
CDR3: ASSLGSNTEAF

J: TRBJ1-1
V: TRBV7-9
CDR3: ASSAGSPGTEAF

J: TRBJ2-7
V: TRBV29-1
CDR3: SVVQGSYEQY

J: NA
V: TRBV9
CDR3: ASSPWTSADEQY

J: TRBJ1-1
V: TRBV2
CDR3: ASRSRLEAGNTEAF

J: TRBJ1-6
V: TRBV6-5
CDR3: ASQDNYYSPLH

J: NA
V: TRBV7-2
CDR3: ASSLVVSLYEQY

J: TRBJ1-2
V: TRBV4-1
CDR3: ASSQDRQDPYGYT

J: TRBJ1-1
V: TRBV2
CDR3: ARRGSASNTEAF

J: TRBJ1-1
V: TRBV6-1
CDR3: ASSSATRTEAF

J: TRBJ2-7
V: TRBV6-5
CDR3: ATNSGGQGYEQY

J: TRBJ2-1
V: TRBV6-4
CDR3: ASSDRAGASNEQF

J: TRBJ2-2
V: TRBV11-1
CDR3: ASRDSNAGELF

J: TRBJ2-5
V: TRBV19
CDR3: ASSTRDRGETQY

J: TRBJ1-4
V: TRBV27
CDR3: ASSPSGGTNEKLF

J: TRBJ1-1
V: TRBV5-6
CDR3: ASSQPADFEAF

J: TRBJ2-5
V: TRBV29-1
CDR3: SVAATEPEQY

J: TRBJ2-7
V: TRBV6-1
CDR3: ASSTGPYEQY